This T cell receptor (beta chain) originates from a study of shared clonotypes between healthy human individuals. Donation came from healthy HIV-negative adults that had no recent acute infections or vaccinations. Note on this clone: Its cognate antigen is unknown.

Profiled with immunoSEQ multiplex PCR; TCRdb holds only in-frame clones, not every one. This sample has about 2.4 million clones, with 80% to 95% found just once. Overall study findings and caveats: Generation probabilities of non-shared clonotypes were lower (relative to those shared by all four donors). Clonotype sharing across a few donors was observed for about 4.8% of naive CD4 clonotypes.

Germline V lookup: CDR1 MDHEN, CDR2 SYDVKM. CDR3 length: 16 residues. V lost 2 bases and J lost 1, with 15 bases in between. The clonotype was recovered from a man between 18 and 35 years old in good health. Some clones in this sample may be carry-over from other donors' samples. This chain links TRBV28 with TRBJ2-7; D not certain. The specimen was naive CD4+ T cells from PBMCs. Subset: CD45RA+ positively selected. The chain's CDR3 is CASSLNPPPPSYEQYF. Written as DNA, the CDR3 is TGTGCCAGCAGTTTAAACCCCCCTCCCCCATCCTACGAGCAGTACTTC.